This TCR beta chain was sequenced during a study of T cell responses to AZD1222 COVID-19 vaccine. Study-level background: Second doses that came at about 4 or about 12 weeks were put together.

Produced via immunoSEQ multiplex PCR; TCRdb's table is partial and in-frame only. This sample has around 140,000 clones, with around 93% found just once. The CDR3 runs 16 residues. The germline V gene has CDR1 SGHNT and CDR2 YENEEA. The V end lost 5 bases, the J end lost 4 bases, and 18 bases lay between the germline ends. V and J are TRBV11-3 and TRBJ1-3; D remains ambiguous. This sample comprised peripheral blood, obtained on day 0 of AZD1222 vaccination. This clonotype was obtained from an adult in good health. DNA of the CDR3: TGTGCCAGCAGCCGACGCGATAATTTTGGGGGAAACACCATATATTTT. It specifies CASSRRDNFGGNTIYF.